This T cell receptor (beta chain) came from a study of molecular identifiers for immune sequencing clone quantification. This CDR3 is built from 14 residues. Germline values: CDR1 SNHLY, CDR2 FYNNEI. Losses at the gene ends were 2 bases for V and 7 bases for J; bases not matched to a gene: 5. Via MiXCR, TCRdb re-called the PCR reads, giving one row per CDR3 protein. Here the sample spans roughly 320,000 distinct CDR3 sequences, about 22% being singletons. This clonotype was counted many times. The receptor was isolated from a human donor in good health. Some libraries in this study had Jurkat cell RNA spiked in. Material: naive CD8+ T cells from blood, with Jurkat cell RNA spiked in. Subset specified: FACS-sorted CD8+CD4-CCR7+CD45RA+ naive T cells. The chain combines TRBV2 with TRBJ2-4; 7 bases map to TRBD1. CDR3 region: CASSEYRGTNIQYF. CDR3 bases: TGTGCCAGCAGTGAATACAGGGGAACTAACATTCAGTACTTC.